These T cell receptor beta chains were read from a single sample in a study of cytomegalovirus exposure and HLA in healthy donors. TCRdb's table, derived via immunoSEQ multiplex PCR, lists solely in-frame clones and lacks some. The data contain some 320,000 clones, approximately 86% of them seen just once; the ten biggest clones take up about 1.2%. The sequenced sample consisted of PBMCs. All receptors come from a woman aged 25-40 years in good health and CMV-seropositive. Each CDR3 is given with its conserved first and last residue. The D gene is left open where the match is weak. Clone sizes are given selectively: once, few, many, or a class where the clone is expanded.

j_gene: TRBJ1-3; d_gene: TRBD1; v_gene: TRBV7-9; abundance: once; CDR3aa: CASSYTGESGNTIYF; CDR3nt: TGTGCCAGCAGCTACACAGGGGAATCTGGAAACACCATATATTTT
j_gene: TRBJ2-4; d_gene: TRBD2; v_gene: TRBV6-5; abundance: .; CDR3aa: CASSYPGLANIQYF; CDR3nt: TGTGCCAGCAGTTACCCGGGACTAGCAAACATTCAGTACTTC
j_gene: TRBJ1-4; d_gene: .; v_gene: TRBV29-1; abundance: .; CDR3aa: CSVGGGDREKLFF; CDR3nt: TGCAGCGTTGGAGGGGGGGATCGTGAAAAACTGTTTTTT
j_gene: TRBJ1-1; d_gene: .; v_gene: TRBV27; abundance: .; CDR3aa: CASSLARSTEAFF; CDR3nt: TGTGCCAGCAGTTTAGCCAGAAGCACTGAAGCTTTCTTT
j_gene: TRBJ1-1; d_gene: .; v_gene: TRBV30; abundance: .; CDR3aa: CAWSELNTEAFF; CDR3nt: TGTGCCTGGAGTGAGCTGAACACTGAAGCTTTCTTT
j_gene: TRBJ2-7; d_gene: TRBD2; v_gene: TRBV14; abundance: .; CDR3aa: CASSHLTSGSIYEQYF; CDR3nt: TGTGCCAGCAGCCACCTCACTAGCGGGAGTATCTACGAGCAGTACTTC
j_gene: TRBJ2-1; d_gene: .; v_gene: TRBV7-6; abundance: once; CDR3aa: CASSFGGTYNEQFF; CDR3nt: TGTGCCAGCAGCTTCGGGGGCACCTACAATGAGCAGTTCTTC
j_gene: TRBJ1-1; d_gene: .; v_gene: TRBV7-9; abundance: .; CDR3aa: CASSPRAGAPEDTEAFF; CDR3nt: TGTGCCAGCAGCCCCAGGGCAGGGGCGCCAGAGGACACTGAAGCTTTCTTT
j_gene: TRBJ1-4; d_gene: .; v_gene: TRBV2; abundance: .; CDR3aa: CASRERNSATNEKLFF; CDR3nt: TGTGCCAGCAGGGAACGGAATTCAGCAACTAATGAAAAACTGTTTTTT
j_gene: TRBJ1-6; d_gene: .; v_gene: TRBV7-2; abundance: .; CDR3aa: CASSPRNSPLHF; CDR3nt: TGTGCCAGCAGCCCCCGGAATTCACCCCTCCACTTT
j_gene: TRBJ2-2; d_gene: .; v_gene: TRBV7-9; abundance: .; CDR3aa: CASSLYTTVTGELFF; CDR3nt: TGTGCCAGCAGCTTATATACGACAGTAACCGGGGAGCTGTTTTTT
j_gene: TRBJ1-2; d_gene: .; v_gene: TRBV11-2; abundance: .; CDR3aa: CASSPGQTAEIYGYTF; CDR3nt: TGTGCCAGCAGCCCCGGACAGACCGCGGAGATCTATGGCTACACCTTC
j_gene: TRBJ2-1; d_gene: .; v_gene: TRBV2; abundance: .; CDR3aa: CASKVLAVNEQFF; CDR3nt: TGTGCCAGCAAAGTTCTAGCAGTAAATGAGCAGTTCTTC
j_gene: TRBJ2-1; d_gene: .; v_gene: TRBV27; abundance: .; CDR3aa: CASSPHRISAPHNEQFF; CDR3nt: TGTGCCAGCAGTCCCCATCGGATTAGCGCCCCGCACAATGAGCAGTTCTTC
j_gene: TRBJ1-1; d_gene: .; v_gene: TRBV19; abundance: .; CDR3aa: CASSVQTGTEAFF; CDR3nt: TGTGCCAGTAGCGTTCAAACAGGGACTGAAGCTTTCTTT
j_gene: TRBJ2-7; d_gene: .; v_gene: TRBV30; abundance: .; CDR3aa: CAWSPAGVDEQYF; CDR3nt: TGTGCCTGGAGCCCCGCCGGGGTAGACGAGCAGTACTTC
j_gene: TRBJ1-5; d_gene: .; v_gene: TRBV4-2; abundance: .; CDR3aa: CASSQEWGPNQPQHF; CDR3nt: TGTGCCAGCAGCCAAGAGTGGGGGCCAAATCAGCCCCAGCATTTT
j_gene: TRBJ1-5; d_gene: TRBD1; v_gene: TRBV18; abundance: .; CDR3aa: CASSPTRATGASNQPQHF; CDR3nt: TGTGCCAGCTCACCAACCAGAGCCACAGGGGCCAGCAATCAGCCCCAGCATTTT
j_gene: TRBJ1-1; d_gene: .; v_gene: TRBV6-1; abundance: .; CDR3aa: CASSVYRNTEAFF; CDR3nt: TGTGCCAGCAGTGTATATAGGAACACTGAAGCTTTCTTT
j_gene: TRBJ2-3; d_gene: .; v_gene: TRBV9; abundance: .; CDR3aa: CASRDGPKGTDTQYF; CDR3nt: TGTGCCAGCAGGGACGGCCCTAAAGGAACAGATACGCAGTATTTT
j_gene: TRBJ2-5; d_gene: .; v_gene: TRBV15; abundance: .; CDR3aa: CATSRGVGETQYF; CDR3nt: TGTGCCACCAGCAGAGGGGTTGGCGAGACCCAGTACTTC
j_gene: TRBJ2-5; d_gene: TRBD2; v_gene: TRBV9; abundance: .; CDR3aa: CASSPTLAGGTRETQYF; CDR3nt: TGTGCCAGCAGCCCGACCCTAGCGGGAGGGACCAGAGAGACCCAGTACTTC
j_gene: TRBJ2-5; d_gene: .; v_gene: TRBV29-1; abundance: .; CDR3aa: CSGWGGSGETQYF; CDR3nt: TGCAGCGGATGGGGGGGCTCGGGAGAGACCCAGTACTTC
j_gene: TRBJ2-7; d_gene: .; v_gene: TRBV27; abundance: once; CDR3aa: CASSLAGANDEQYF; CDR3nt: TGTGCCAGCAGTTTAGCGGGGGCTAATGACGAGCAGTACTTC
j_gene: TRBJ2-5; d_gene: .; v_gene: TRBV6-9; abundance: .; CDR3aa: CASSYPVITSSGQTQYF; CDR3nt: TGTGCCAGCAGTTACCCCGTTATAACTAGTTCCGGGCAGACCCAGTACTTC
j_gene: TRBJ1-2; d_gene: .; v_gene: TRBV7-2; abundance: .; CDR3aa: CASSLEGWGYTF; CDR3nt: TGTGCCAGCAGCTTAGAGGGTTGGGGCTACACCTTC
j_gene: TRBJ1-5; d_gene: .; v_gene: TRBV15; abundance: .; CDR3aa: CATSRSGSYNQPQHF; CDR3nt: TGTGCCACCAGCAGAAGTGGGTCGTACAATCAGCCCCAGCATTTT
j_gene: TRBJ1-2; d_gene: TRBD1; v_gene: TRBV5-4; abundance: .; CDR3aa: CASSFGQVGFYGYTF; CDR3nt: TGTGCCAGCAGCTTTGGACAGGTGGGATTCTATGGCTACACCTTC
j_gene: TRBJ2-5; d_gene: .; v_gene: TRBV4-3; abundance: .; CDR3aa: CASSRGLEETQYF; CDR3nt: TGCGCCAGCAGCCGCGGACTGGAAGAGACCCAGTACTTC
j_gene: TRBJ1-4; d_gene: TRBD1; v_gene: TRBV25-1; abundance: .; CDR3aa: CASSEDRGRPNEKLFF; CDR3nt: TGTGCCAGCAGTGAGGACAGGGGAAGGCCTAATGAAAAACTGTTTTTT
j_gene: TRBJ1-4; d_gene: TRBD1; v_gene: TRBV6-5; abundance: .; CDR3aa: CASSRYRGRGEKLFF; CDR3nt: TGTGCCAGCAGTCGCTACAGGGGGCGCGGTGAAAAACTGTTTTTT
j_gene: TRBJ2-2; d_gene: .; v_gene: TRBV6-6; abundance: .; CDR3aa: CASFNTANTGELFF; CDR3nt: TGTGCCAGCTTCAATACAGCGAACACCGGGGAGCTGTTTTTT
j_gene: TRBJ2-7; d_gene: TRBD1; v_gene: TRBV5-4; abundance: .; CDR3aa: CASSFAGGKYEQYF; CDR3nt: TGTGCCAGCAGCTTTGCAGGGGGCAAGTACGAGCAGTACTTC
j_gene: TRBJ1-2; d_gene: .; v_gene: TRBV30; abundance: .; CDR3aa: CAWSSLPGGVPNYGYTF; CDR3nt: TGTGCCTGGAGTTCACTCCCGGGAGGGGTCCCCAACTATGGCTACACCTTC
j_gene: TRBJ2-7; d_gene: .; v_gene: TRBV4-3; abundance: .; CDR3aa: CASSPEGWGEQYF; CDR3nt: TGCGCCAGCAGCCCCGAGGGATGGGGTGAGCAGTACTTC
j_gene: TRBJ2-7; d_gene: .; v_gene: TRBV5-1; abundance: .; CDR3aa: CASSLAYEQYF; CDR3nt: TGCGCCAGCAGCTTGGCCTACGAGCAGTACTTC
j_gene: TRBJ2-6; d_gene: .; v_gene: TRBV4-3; abundance: .; CDR3aa: CASSRGLGANVLTF; CDR3nt: TGCGCCAGCAGCCGGGGTCTAGGGGCCAACGTCCTGACTTTC
j_gene: TRBJ1-5; d_gene: .; v_gene: TRBV6-4; abundance: .; CDR3aa: CASSRDGTSPQHF; CDR3nt: TGTGCCAGTAGCCGGGACGGGACGTCCCCCCAGCATTTT
j_gene: TRBJ2-1; d_gene: TRBD2; v_gene: TRBV27; abundance: .; CDR3aa: CASSRSGTSGAGGGEQFF; CDR3nt: TGTGCCAGCAGTCGGTCCGGGACTAGCGGGGCCGGGGGTGGTGAGCAGTTCTTC
j_gene: TRBJ2-7; d_gene: .; v_gene: TRBV6-1; abundance: .; CDR3aa: CASSTLGITYEQYF; CDR3nt: TGTGCCAGCAGCACCCTGGGCATTACCTACGAGCAGTACTTC
j_gene: TRBJ2-5; d_gene: TRBD2; v_gene: TRBV7-9; abundance: .; CDR3aa: CASSYRTSGSEETQYF; CDR3nt: TGTGCCAGCAGCTACCGGACTAGCGGGAGTGAAGAGACCCAGTACTTC
j_gene: TRBJ2-3; d_gene: .; v_gene: TRBV19; abundance: .; CDR3aa: CASTERKITDTQYF; CDR3nt: TGTGCCTCCACCGAACGGAAGATCACAGATACGCAGTATTTT
j_gene: TRBJ1-2; d_gene: .; v_gene: TRBV14; abundance: .; CDR3aa: CASSQESAAYYGYTF; CDR3nt: TGTGCCAGCAGCCAAGAGTCTGCAGCCTACTATGGCTACACCTTC
j_gene: TRBJ1-1; d_gene: .; v_gene: TRBV30; abundance: .; CDR3aa: CAWSVKGRATEAFF; CDR3nt: TGTGCCTGGAGTGTAAAAGGGAGAGCCACTGAAGCTTTCTTT
j_gene: TRBJ1-1; d_gene: .; v_gene: TRBV7-3; abundance: .; CDR3aa: CASSLGTVNTEAFF; CDR3nt: TGTGCCAGCAGCTTAGGGACGGTGAACACTGAAGCTTTCTTT
j_gene: TRBJ2-2; d_gene: .; v_gene: TRBV5-1; abundance: once; CDR3aa: CASSLSGTGELFF; CDR3nt: TGCGCCAGCAGCTTGTCGGGGACCGGGGAGCTGTTTTTT
j_gene: TRBJ2-7; d_gene: TRBD2; v_gene: TRBV7-2; abundance: .; CDR3aa: CASGLAAGDYEQYF; CDR3nt: TGTGCCAGCGGCCTTGCAGCGGGAGACTACGAGCAGTACTTC
j_gene: TRBJ1-2; d_gene: .; v_gene: TRBV7-9; abundance: .; CDR3aa: CASSLDWVRYGYTF; CDR3nt: TGTGCCAGCAGCTTAGATTGGGTACGGTATGGCTACACCTTC
j_gene: TRBJ1-4; d_gene: .; v_gene: TRBV15; abundance: .; CDR3aa: CATSRDLRDVSTNEKLFF; CDR3nt: TGTGCCACCAGCAGGGACCTCCGCGATGTGTCAACTAATGAAAAACTGTTTTTT
j_gene: TRBJ1-6; d_gene: .; v_gene: TRBV5-1; abundance: .; CDR3aa: CASSLAAGVYNSPLHF; CDR3nt: TGCGCCAGCAGCTTGGCCGCAGGGGTGTATAATTCACCCCTCCACTTT
j_gene: TRBJ1-1; d_gene: TRBD1; v_gene: TRBV5-6; abundance: .; CDR3aa: CASSLIVHQGAEAFF; CDR3nt: TGTGCCAGCAGCTTGATCGTACACCAGGGGGCTGAAGCTTTCTTT
j_gene: TRBJ2-7; d_gene: .; v_gene: TRBV11-2; abundance: .; CDR3aa: CASRKPGRYSYEQYF; CDR3nt: TGTGCCAGCAGAAAACCGGGACGGTACTCCTACGAGCAGTACTTC
j_gene: TRBJ2-2; d_gene: .; v_gene: TRBV6-6; abundance: .; CDR3aa: CASPTPQGTGELFF; CDR3nt: TGTGCCAGCCCGACACCGCAGGGGACCGGGGAGCTGTTTTTT
j_gene: TRBJ1-4; d_gene: .; v_gene: TRBV28; abundance: .; CDR3aa: CASGFKEKLFF; CDR3nt: TGTGCCAGCGGGTTTAAAGAAAAACTGTTTTTT
j_gene: TRBJ1-1; d_gene: .; v_gene: TRBV7-2; abundance: .; CDR3aa: CASTPGGSETEAFF; CDR3nt: TGTGCCAGCACCCCGGGGGGCAGCGAGACTGAAGCTTTCTTT
j_gene: TRBJ2-3; d_gene: .; v_gene: TRBV7-6; abundance: .; CDR3aa: CASSPLTVSTDTQYF; CDR3nt: TGTGCCAGCAGCCCCCTCACGGTCAGCACAGATACGCAGTATTTT
j_gene: TRBJ2-7; d_gene: TRBD1; v_gene: TRBV9; abundance: .; CDR3aa: CASSPRGGQGVEEQYF; CDR3nt: TGTGCCAGCAGCCCCCGGGGTGGGCAGGGGGTGGAGGAGCAGTACTTC
j_gene: TRBJ2-7; d_gene: TRBD2; v_gene: TRBV27; abundance: .; CDR3aa: CASSFMAGGPEQYF; CDR3nt: TGTGCCAGCAGTTTTATGGCGGGAGGGCCCGAGCAGTACTTC
j_gene: TRBJ2-7; d_gene: .; v_gene: TRBV2; abundance: .; CDR3aa: CASSPGFGYEQYF; CDR3nt: TGTGCCAGCAGTCCAGGTTTTGGCTACGAGCAGTACTTC